The entry below gives a single T cell receptor (beta chain) sequence along with its context. Peripheral blood came from all dose cohorts at three timepoints. This sample was taken from a study of OX40 agonist ivuxolimab in advanced cancers. Sequencing used immunoSEQ multiplex PCR; TCRdb keeps in-frame clones, though not all of them. The sample has about 73,000 clones, around 87% seen once. CDR3 length equals 17 residues. Germline-derived CDR1 and CDR2 are KGHSY and FQNENV. Unmatched junction bases numbered 11, after V lost 0 bases and J lost 6 bases. V usage is TRBV16 and J usage is TRBJ2-5; the match to TRBD2 covers 9 bases. This clonotype was sampled from an adult with an advanced solid tumor such as melanoma, head and neck, liver or kidney cancer. The specimen comprised CD4+ or CD8+ T cells sorted from blood, sampled in a trial of the OX40 agonist ivuxolimab. CDR3 DNA sequence: TGTGCCAGCAGCCAATCTGGCCGCAGCGGGGGGATAAAGACCCAGTACTTC. Translated: CASSQSGRSGGIKTQYF.